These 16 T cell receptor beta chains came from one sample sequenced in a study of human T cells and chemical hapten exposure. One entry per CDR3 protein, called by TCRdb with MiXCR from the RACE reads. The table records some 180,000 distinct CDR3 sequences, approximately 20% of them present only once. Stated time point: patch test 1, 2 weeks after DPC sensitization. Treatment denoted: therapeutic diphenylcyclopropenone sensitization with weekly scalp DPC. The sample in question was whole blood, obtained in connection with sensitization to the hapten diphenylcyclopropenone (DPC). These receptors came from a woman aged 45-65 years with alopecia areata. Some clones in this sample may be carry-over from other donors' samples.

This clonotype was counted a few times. The DNA for the CDR3 is TGCGCCAGCAGCAGGGAAGCAGGGGATCAGCCCCAGCATTTT. As protein: CASSREAGDQPQHF. The chain recombines TRBV5-1 with TRBJ1-5; maybe TRBD1 (6 bases). Germline lookup yields CDR1 SGHRS and CDR2 YFSETQ. The ends were cut back, 4 bases at V and 5 bases at J, with 13 bases in the middle. The CDR3 has 14 amino acids.

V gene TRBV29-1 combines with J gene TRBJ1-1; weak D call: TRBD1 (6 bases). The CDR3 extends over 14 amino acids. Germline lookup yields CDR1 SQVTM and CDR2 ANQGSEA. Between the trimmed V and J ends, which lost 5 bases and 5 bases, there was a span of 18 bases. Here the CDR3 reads CSVRGTTGVTEAFF. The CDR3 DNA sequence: TGCAGCGTTAGGGGGACGACGGGTGTTACTGAAGCTTTCTTT. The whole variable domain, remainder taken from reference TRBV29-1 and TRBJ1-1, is SAVISQKPSRDICQRGTSLTIQCQVDSQVTMMFWYRQQPGQSLTLIATANQGSEATYESGFVIDKFPISRPNLTFSTLTVSNMSPEDSSIYLCSVRGTTGVTEAFFGQGTRLTVV.

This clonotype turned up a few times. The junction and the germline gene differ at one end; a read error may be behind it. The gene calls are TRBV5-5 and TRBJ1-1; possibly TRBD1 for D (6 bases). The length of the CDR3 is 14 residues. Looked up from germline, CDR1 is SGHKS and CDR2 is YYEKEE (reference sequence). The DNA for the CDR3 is TGTGCCAGCAGCTCCAGGGGAGGGAACGCTGAAGCTTTCTTT. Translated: CASSSRGGNAEAFF.

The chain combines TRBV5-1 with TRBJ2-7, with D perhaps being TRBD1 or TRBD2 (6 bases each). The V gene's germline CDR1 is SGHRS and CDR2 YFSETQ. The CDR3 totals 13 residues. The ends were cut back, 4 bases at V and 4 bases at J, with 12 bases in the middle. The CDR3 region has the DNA TGCGCCAGCAGCCCTGCGGGACAATACGAGCAGTACTTC. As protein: CASSPAGQYEQYF.

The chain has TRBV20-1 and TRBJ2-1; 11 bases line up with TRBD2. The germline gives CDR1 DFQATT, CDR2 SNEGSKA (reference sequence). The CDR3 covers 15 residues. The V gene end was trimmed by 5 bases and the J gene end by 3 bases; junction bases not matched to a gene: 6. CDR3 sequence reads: CSAAPGLAVYNEQFF. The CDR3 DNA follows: TGCAGTGCTGCCCCGGGACTAGCGGTCTACAATGAGCAGTTCTTC.

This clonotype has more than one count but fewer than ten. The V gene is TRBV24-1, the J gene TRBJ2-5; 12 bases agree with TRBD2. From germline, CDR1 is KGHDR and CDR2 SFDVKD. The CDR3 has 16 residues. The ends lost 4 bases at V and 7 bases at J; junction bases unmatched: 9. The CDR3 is CATSDSTSGSVGTQYF. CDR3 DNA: TGTGCCACCAGTGACTCGACTAGCGGGAGTGTCGGGACCCAGTACTTC.

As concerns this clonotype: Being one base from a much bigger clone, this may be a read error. This CDR3 reads CASSLNSNQPQHF. CDR3 nucleotide sequence: TGCGCCAGCAGCTTGAATAGCAATCAGCCCCAGCATTTT. V gene TRBV5-1 combines with J gene TRBJ1-5; D gene uncertain. V lost 1 base and J lost 0, with 2 bases in between. The CDR3 spans 13 residues. The germline V gene has CDR1 SGHRS and CDR2 YFSETQ.

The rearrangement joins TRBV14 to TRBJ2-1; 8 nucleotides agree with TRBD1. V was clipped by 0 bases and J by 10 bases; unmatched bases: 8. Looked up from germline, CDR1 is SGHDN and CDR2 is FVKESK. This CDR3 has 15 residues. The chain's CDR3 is CASSQDLRAGGEQFF. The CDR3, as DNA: TGTGCCAGCAGCCAAGATCTTAGGGCAGGGGGCGAGCAGTTCTTC.

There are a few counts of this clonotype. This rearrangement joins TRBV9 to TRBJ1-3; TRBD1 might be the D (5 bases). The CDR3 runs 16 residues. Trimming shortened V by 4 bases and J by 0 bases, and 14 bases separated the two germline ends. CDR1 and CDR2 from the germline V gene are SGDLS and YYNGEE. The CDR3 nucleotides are TGTGCCAGCAGCTCCCCGGGTGGGACCTCTGGAAACACCATATATTTT. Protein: CASSSPGGTSGNTIYF.

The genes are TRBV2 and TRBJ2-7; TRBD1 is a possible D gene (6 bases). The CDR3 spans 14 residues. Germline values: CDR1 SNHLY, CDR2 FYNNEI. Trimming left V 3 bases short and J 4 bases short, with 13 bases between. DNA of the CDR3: TGTGCCAGCAGTGAGAGGGGGTTGTCGTACGAGCAGTACTTC. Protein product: CASSERGLSYEQYF.

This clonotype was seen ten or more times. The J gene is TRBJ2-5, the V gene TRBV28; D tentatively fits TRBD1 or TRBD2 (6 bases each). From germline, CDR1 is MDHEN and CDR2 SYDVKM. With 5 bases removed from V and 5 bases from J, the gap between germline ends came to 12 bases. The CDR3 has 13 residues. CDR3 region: CASSGGGPETQYF. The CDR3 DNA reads TGTGCCAGCAGTGGAGGGGGACCGGAGACCCAGTACTTC. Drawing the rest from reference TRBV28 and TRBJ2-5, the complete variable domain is DVKVTQSSRYLVKRTGEKVFLECVQDMDHENMFWYRQDPGLGLRLIYFSYDVKMKEKGDIPEGYSVSREKKERFSLILESASTNQTSMYLCASSGGGPETQYFGPGTRLLVL.

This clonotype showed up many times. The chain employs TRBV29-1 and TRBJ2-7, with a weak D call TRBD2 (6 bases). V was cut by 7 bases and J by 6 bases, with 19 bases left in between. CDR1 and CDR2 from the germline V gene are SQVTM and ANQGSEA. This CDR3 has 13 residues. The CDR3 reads CSAKEGWLAEQYF. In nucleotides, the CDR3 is TGCAGCGCCAAGGAGGGGTGGTTAGCCGAGCAGTACTTC.

Written as DNA, the CDR3 is TGCAGTGCTAGCCAGCCGGTAGGGCTGAACACTGAAGCTTTCTTT. Residues: CSASQPVGLNTEAFF. This chain links TRBV20-1 with TRBJ1-1; no clear D. The V end lost 3 bases, the J end lost 0 bases, and 14 bases lay between the germline ends. The CDR3 consists of 15 residues. Germline V gene lookup returns CDR1 DFQATT and CDR2 SNEGSKA (reference sequence).

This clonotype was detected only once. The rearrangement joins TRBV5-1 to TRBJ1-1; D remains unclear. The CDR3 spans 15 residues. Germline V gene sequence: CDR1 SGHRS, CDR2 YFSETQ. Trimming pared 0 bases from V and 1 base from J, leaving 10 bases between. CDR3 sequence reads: CASSLAQVGNTEAFF. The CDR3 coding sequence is TGCGCCAGCAGCTTGGCGCAGGTAGGGAACACTGAAGCTTTCTTT.

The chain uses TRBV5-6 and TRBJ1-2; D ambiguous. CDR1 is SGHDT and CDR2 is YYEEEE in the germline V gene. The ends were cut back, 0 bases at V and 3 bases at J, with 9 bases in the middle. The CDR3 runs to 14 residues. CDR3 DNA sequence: TGTGCCAGCAGCTTGGTCAGGCCCGACTATGGCTACACCTTC. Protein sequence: CASSLVRPDYGYTF.

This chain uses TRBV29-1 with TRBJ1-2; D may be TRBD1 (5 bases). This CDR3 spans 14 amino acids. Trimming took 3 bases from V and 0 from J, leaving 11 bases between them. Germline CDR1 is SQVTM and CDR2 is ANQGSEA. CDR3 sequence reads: CSVDRRGSNYGYTF. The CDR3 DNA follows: TGCAGCGTTGACAGGAGGGGCTCTAACTATGGCTACACCTTC.